These T cell receptor beta chains were read from a single sample in a study of T cells after yellow fever vaccination. Each CDR3 protein gets one entry after TCRdb re-called the 5' RACE reads with MiXCR. This sample carries 300,000 to 350,000 distinct CDR3 sequences, approximately 4% of them seen once, and the ten largest clones take 24%. The sequenced sample was PBMCs, obtained 5 days after the yellow fever booster vaccination. The source is a man younger than 35 who received the YFV17D yellow fever vaccine. Both conserved end residues are part of each CDR3. The D gene is left open where the match is weak. Some rows have no size entry. The others give once, few or many, or a class for an expanded clone.

>TRBD1|TRBV29-1|few|TRBJ2-1
TGCAGCGTAACCGGGACAGCCTACAATGAGCAGTTCTTC
CSVTGTAYNEQFF
>TRBD1|TRBV4-1|few|TRBJ1-5
TGCGCCAGCAGCCAAGAGACAGGGGTCTATCAGCCCCAGCATTTT
CASSQETGVYQPQHF
>NA|TRBV28|many|TRBJ1-1
TGTGCCAGCAGTTCCGCGGCCCAGGGAGACACTGAAGCTTTCTTT
CASSSAAQGDTEAFF
>NA|TRBV3-1|few|TRBJ2-5
TGTGCCAGTAAGACTCAGGCGGGGGAGACCCAGTACTTC
CASKTQAGETQYF
>TRBD2|TRBV3-1|few|TRBJ2-2
TGTGCCAGCAGCCCCCCGAGAGCGGGGAGCACCGGGGAGCTGTTTTTT
CASSPPRAGSTGELFF
>TRBD1|TRBV5-1|many|TRBJ2-5
TGCGCCAGCGAGGGACAGCCCCAAGAGACCCAGTACTTC
CASEGQPQETQYF
>NA|TRBV18|NA|TRBJ1-4
TGTGCCAGCTCACCAGGGGTCAGGGGTGGAGAAAAACTGTTTTTT
CASSPGVRGGEKLFF
>TRBD1|TRBV20-1|many|TRBJ2-5
TGCAGTGCTAGGCCGGGACAGGGGGCAGGAGAGACCCAGTACTTC
CSARPGQGAGETQYF
>TRBD2|TRBV4-1|many|TRBJ2-7
TGCGCCAGCAGCCAAGCTTTACTAGCGACATTATACGAGCAGTACTTC
CASSQALLATLYEQYF
>NA|TRBV5-1|many|TRBJ1-2
TGCGCCAGCAGCCCCTCCAACAGGGCAGAAAGTGGCTACACCTTC
CASSPSNRAESGYTF
>NA|TRBV7-8|few|TRBJ1-5
TGTGCCAGCAGAGCGAGGGAGGGAGACCAGCCCCAGCATTTT
CASRAREGDQPQHF
>NA|TRBV12-3/TRBV12-4|NA|TRBJ1-2
TGTGCCAGCAGCCCAGGGCTCGACTATGGCTACACCTTC
CASSPGLDYGYTF
>NA|TRBV6-1|few|TRBJ2-5
TGTGCCAGCAGTGAAATACGCGTAGGTCAGGGTTGGGAGACCCAGTACTTC
CASSEIRVGQGWETQYF
>TRBD2|TRBV20-1|few|TRBJ2-7
TGCAGTGCTAGGAGCCGGGGGGGGACCGGATACGAGCAGTACTTC
CSARSRGGTGYEQYF
>TRBD1|TRBV5-1|many|TRBJ2-7
TGCGCCAGCAGCAAAGCCGGGACAGTCCCCTCCGAGCAGTACTTC
CASSKAGTVPSEQYF
>NA|TRBV11-1|many|TRBJ2-1
TGTGCCAGCAGCTCCCAGACTGTCTACAATGAGCAGTTCTTC
CASSSQTVYNEQFF
>TRBD2|TRBV10-3|many|TRBJ2-3
TGTGCCATCAGTGAGCGGGGGGGCCTAGATACGCAGTATTTT
CAISERGGLDTQYF
>TRBD1|TRBV6-2/TRBV6-3|few|TRBJ2-3
TGTGCCAGCAGACCTCCGGGACAGGTTGATACGCAGTATTTT
CASRPPGQVDTQYF
>NA|TRBV6-2/TRBV6-3|NA|TRBJ1-2
TGTGGCAGTCTCCAGGGACCGACCATTGAGGGCTACACCTTC
CGSLQGPTIEGYTF
>NA|TRBV12-3/TRBV12-4|NA|TRBJ2-1
TGTGCCAGCAGTTTAGAGGTGAACTACAATGAGCAGTTCTTC
CASSLEVNYNEQFF
>NA|TRBV6-5|few|TRBJ1-1
TGTGCCAGCTGGGGACGGCGTGCGGGGAACACTGAAGCTTTCTTT
CASWGRRAGNTEAFF
>NA|TRBV5-1|few|TRBJ1-1
TGCGCCAGCAGCCCAGACGCGGGACAAAACACTGAAGCTTTCTTT
CASSPDAGQNTEAFF
>NA|TRBV20-1|few|TRBJ1-6
TGCAGTGCTAGTCCCGGGGCAAATTCACCCCTCCACTTT
CSASPGANSPLHF
>TRBD1|TRBV5-1|few|TRBJ2-7
TGCGCCAGCAGCTCGATACAGGGGGCCTACGAGCAGTACTTC
CASSSIQGAYEQYF
>NA|TRBV18|few|TRBJ2-2
TGTGCCAGCTCACCACCGGGGAGGCAGGCGAACACCGGGGAGCTGTTTTTT
CASSPPGRQANTGELFF
>NA|TRBV4-3|NA|TRBJ1-1
TGCGCCAGCAGCCAAGTATATTCCCAGGATCACCAAGCTTTCTTT
CASSQVYSQDHQAFF
>NA|TRBV4-1|NA|TRBJ1-5
TGCGCCAGCAGCCAAGTTCCCCGACAATCGAATCAGCCCCAGCATTTT
CASSQVPRQSNQPQHF